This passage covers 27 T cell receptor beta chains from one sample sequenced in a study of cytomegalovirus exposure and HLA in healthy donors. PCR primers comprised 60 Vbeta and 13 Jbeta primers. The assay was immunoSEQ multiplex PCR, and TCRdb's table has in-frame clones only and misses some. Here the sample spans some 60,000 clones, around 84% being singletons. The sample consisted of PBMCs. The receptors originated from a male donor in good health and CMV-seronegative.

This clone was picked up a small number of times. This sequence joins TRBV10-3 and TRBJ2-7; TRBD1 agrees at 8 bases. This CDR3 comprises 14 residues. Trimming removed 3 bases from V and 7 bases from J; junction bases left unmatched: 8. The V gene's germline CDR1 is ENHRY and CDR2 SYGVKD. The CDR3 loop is CAISDDRGGGEQYF. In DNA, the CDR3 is TGTGCCATCAGTGATGACAGGGGCGGCGGAGAGCAGTACTTC.

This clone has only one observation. In DNA, the CDR3 is TGTGCCAGCAGCTTGCAGACAGGCGATAACTATGGCTACACCTTC. This sequence encodes CASSLQTGDNYGYTF. This chain uses TRBV7-2 with TRBJ1-2, with D possibly being TRBD1 (6 bases). Trimming removed 3 bases from V and 1 base from J, with 12 bases in between. The CDR3 has 15 residues. Germline values: CDR1 SGHTA, CDR2 FQGNSA.

The CDR3 sequence: CASSLDAGSYEQYF. The CDR3 bases are TGTGCCAGCAGCTTGGACGCAGGTTCCTACGAGCAGTACTTC. V usage is TRBV5-5 and J usage is TRBJ2-7; no firm D call. Germline lookup yields CDR1 SGHKS and CDR2 YYEKEE (reference sequence). Trimming pared 0 bases from V and 1 base from J, leaving 8 bases between. This CDR3 has 14 residues. The full variable domain, in which reference TRBV5-5 and TRBJ2-7 provide the parts outside the CDR3, is DAGVTQSPTHLIKTRGQQVTLRCSPISGHKSVSWYQQVLGQGPQFIFQYYEKEERGRGNFPDRFSARQFPNYSSELNVNALLLGDSALYLCASSLDAGSYEQYFGPGTRLTVT.

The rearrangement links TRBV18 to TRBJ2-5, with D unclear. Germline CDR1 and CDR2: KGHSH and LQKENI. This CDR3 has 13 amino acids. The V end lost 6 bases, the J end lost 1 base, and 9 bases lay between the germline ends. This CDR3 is CASSQAPQETQYF. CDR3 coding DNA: TGTGCCAGCTCCCAGGCCCCCCAAGAGACCCAGTACTTC.

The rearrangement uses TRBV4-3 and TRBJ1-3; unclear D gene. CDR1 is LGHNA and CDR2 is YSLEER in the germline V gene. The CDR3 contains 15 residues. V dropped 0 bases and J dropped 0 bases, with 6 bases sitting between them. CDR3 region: CASSQDSSSGNTIYF. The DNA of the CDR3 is TGCGCCAGCAGCCAAGATTCCAGCTCTGGAAACACCATATATTTT.

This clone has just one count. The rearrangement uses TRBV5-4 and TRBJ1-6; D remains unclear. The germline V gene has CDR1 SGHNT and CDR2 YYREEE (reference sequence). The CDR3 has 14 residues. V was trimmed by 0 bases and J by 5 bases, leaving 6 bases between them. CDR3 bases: TGTGCCAGCAGCTTGGACCAGGATAATTCACCCCTCCACTTT. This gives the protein CASSLDQDNSPLHF.

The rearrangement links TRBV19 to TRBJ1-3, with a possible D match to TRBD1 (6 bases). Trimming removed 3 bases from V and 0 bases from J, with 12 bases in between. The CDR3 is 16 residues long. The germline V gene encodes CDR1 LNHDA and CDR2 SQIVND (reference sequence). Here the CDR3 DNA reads TGTGCCAGTAGTATGGGGGCACGGTTCTCTGGAAACACCATATATTTT. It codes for CASSMGARFSGNTIYF.

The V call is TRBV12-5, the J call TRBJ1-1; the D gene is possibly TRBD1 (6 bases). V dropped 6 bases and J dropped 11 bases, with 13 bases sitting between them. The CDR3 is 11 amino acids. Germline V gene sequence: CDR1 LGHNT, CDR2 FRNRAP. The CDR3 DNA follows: TGTGCTAGTGGGGAGGACAGAAGGGCTTTCTTT. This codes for CASGEDRRAFF.

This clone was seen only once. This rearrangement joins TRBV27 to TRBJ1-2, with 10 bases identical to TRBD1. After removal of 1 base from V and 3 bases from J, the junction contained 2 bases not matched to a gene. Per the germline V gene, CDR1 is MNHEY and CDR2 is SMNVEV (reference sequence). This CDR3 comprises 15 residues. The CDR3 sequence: CASSLLGQGYYGYTF. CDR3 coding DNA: TGTGCCAGCAGTTTATTGGGACAGGGGTACTATGGCTACACCTTC.

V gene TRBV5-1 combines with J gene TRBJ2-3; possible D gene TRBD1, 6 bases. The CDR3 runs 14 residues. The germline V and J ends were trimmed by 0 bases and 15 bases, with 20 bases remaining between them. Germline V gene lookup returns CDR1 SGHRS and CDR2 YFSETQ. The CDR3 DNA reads TGCGCCAGCAGCTTGGACAGGGAACCGGGCACGTCTTATTTT. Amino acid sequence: CASSLDREPGTSYF.

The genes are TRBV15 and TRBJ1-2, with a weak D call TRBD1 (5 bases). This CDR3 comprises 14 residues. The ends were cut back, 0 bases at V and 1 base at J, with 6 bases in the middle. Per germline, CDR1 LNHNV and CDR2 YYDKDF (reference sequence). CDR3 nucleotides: TGTGCCACCAGCAGAGATCAGGGTAACTATGGCTACACCTTC. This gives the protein CATSRDQGNYGYTF.

The CDR3 nucleotides are TGTGCCAGCAGCTTGGGGGAGGTGAACACTGAAGCTTTCTTT. It translates to CASSLGEVNTEAFF. This chain connects TRBV7-9 to TRBJ1-1, with a possible D match to TRBD1 (5 bases). V was trimmed by 3 bases and J by 0 bases, leaving 8 bases between them. The CDR3 runs 14 residues. In germline, CDR1 is SEHNR, CDR2 FQNEAQ (reference sequence). Together with reference TRBV7-9 and TRBJ1-1, the CDR3 gives the full variable domain: DTGVSQNPRHKITKRGQNVTFRCDPISEHNRLYWYRQTLGQGPEFLTYFQNEAQLEKSRLLSDRFSAERPKGSFSTLEIQRTEQGDSAMYLCASSLGEVNTEAFFGQGTRLTVV.

In DNA, the CDR3 is TGTGCCAGCACCGGACTAGCGGGGGGATCAGATACGCAGTATTTT. Amino acids: CASTGLAGGSDTQYF. The V gene is TRBV6-6, the J gene TRBJ2-3; 14 bases agree with TRBD2. This CDR3 has 15 amino acids. Germline-derived CDR1 and CDR2 are MNHNY and SVGAGI (reference sequence). With 7 bases clipped from V and 4 bases from J, the junction kept 4 bases outside the gene matches.

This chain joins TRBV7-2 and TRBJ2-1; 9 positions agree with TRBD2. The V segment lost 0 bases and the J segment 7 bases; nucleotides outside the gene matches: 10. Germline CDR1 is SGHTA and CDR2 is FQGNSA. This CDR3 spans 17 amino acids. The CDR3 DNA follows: TGTGCCAGCAGCTTAGCCCGGGGGGCGGGGGGGCAGAATGAGCAGTTCTTC. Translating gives CASSLARGAGGQNEQFF.

The CDR3 DNA follows: TGCGCCAGCAGCCTCGACTACTACTACGAGCAGTACTTC. It yields the protein CASSLDYYYEQYF. The chain couples TRBV4-1 to TRBJ2-7; weak D call: TRBD2 (5 bases). Germline V lookup: CDR1 MGHRA, CDR2 YSYEKL. V lost 4 bases and J lost 3, with 10 bases in between. The CDR3 has 13 residues.

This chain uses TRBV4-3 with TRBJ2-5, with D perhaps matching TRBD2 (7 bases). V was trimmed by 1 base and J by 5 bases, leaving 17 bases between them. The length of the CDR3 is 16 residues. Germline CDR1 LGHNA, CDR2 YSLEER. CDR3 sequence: CASSQGGGRVSETQYF. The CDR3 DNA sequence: TGCGCCAGCAGCCAAGGGGGGGGGCGGGTTAGTGAGACCCAGTACTTC.

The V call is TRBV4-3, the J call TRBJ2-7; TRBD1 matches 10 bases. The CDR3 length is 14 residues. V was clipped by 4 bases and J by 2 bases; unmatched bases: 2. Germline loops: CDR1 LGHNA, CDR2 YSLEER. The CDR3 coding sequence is TGCGCCAGCAGCCCTGGGACAGGGGCCTACGAGCAGTACTTC. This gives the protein CASSPGTGAYEQYF.

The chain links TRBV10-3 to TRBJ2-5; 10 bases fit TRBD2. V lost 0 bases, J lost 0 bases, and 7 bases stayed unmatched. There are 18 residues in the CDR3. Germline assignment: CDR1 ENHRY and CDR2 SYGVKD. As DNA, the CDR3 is TGTGCCATCAGTGAGTCGGCGAGCGGGGGGGTAGACCAAGAGACCCAGTACTTC. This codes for CAISESASGGVDQETQYF.

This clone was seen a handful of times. In nucleotides, the CDR3 is TGCGCCAGCAGCCAACAGGGATGGCAGAACACTGAAGCTTTCTTT. It encodes CASSQQGWQNTEAFF. The genes are TRBV4-3 and TRBJ1-1; tentatively, D is TRBD1 (5 bases). The CDR3 is 15 residues long. Germline assignment: CDR1 LGHNA and CDR2 YSLEER. Between the trimmed V and J ends, which lost 2 bases and 1 base, there was a span of 11 bases.

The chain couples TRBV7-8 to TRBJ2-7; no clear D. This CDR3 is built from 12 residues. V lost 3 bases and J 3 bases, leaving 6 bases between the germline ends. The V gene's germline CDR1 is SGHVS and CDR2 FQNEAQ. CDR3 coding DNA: TGTGCCAGCAGCTTCGGAGACTACGAGCAGTACTTC. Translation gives CASSFGDYEQYF.

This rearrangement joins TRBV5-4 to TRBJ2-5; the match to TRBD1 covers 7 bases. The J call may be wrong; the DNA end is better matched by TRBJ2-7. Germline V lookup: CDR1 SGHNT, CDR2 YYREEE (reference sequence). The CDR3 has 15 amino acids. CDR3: CASSFFDRDSYEQYF. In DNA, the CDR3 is TGTGCCAGCAGCTTCTTTGACAGGGACTCCTACGAGCAGTACTTC.

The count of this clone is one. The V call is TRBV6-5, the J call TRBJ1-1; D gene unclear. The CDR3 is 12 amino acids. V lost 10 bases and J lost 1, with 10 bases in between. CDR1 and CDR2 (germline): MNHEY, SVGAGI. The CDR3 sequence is CAIRAGNTEAFF. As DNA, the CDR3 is TGTGCCATACGGGCGGGGAACACTGAAGCTTTCTTT.

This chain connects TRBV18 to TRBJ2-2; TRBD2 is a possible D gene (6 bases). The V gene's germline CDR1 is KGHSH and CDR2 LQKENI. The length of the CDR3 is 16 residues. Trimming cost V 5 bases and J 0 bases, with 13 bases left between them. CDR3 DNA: TGTGCCAGCTCAACGGGACTCCCGACGAACACCGGGGAGCTGTTTTTT. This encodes CASSTGLPTNTGELFF.

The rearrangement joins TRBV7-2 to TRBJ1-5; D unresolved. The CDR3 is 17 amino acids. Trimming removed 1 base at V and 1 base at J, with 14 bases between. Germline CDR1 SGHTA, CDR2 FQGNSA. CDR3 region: CASSLGRVAASNQPQHF. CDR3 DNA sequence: TGTGCCAGCAGCTTAGGCCGGGTGGCTGCGAGCAATCAGCCCCAGCATTTT.

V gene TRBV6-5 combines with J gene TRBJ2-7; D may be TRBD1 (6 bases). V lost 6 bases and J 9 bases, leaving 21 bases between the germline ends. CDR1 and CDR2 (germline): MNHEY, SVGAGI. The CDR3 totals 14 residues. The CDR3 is CASSPSSGVEGQYF. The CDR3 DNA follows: TGTGCCAGCAGCCCCTCCTCAGGGGTGGAAGGGCAGTACTTC.

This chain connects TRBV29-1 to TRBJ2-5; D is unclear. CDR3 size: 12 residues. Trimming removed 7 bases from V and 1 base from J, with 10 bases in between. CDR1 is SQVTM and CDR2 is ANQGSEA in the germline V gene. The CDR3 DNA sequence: TGCAGCGGCTCCGGGTCCCAAGAGACCCAGTACTTC. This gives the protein CSGSGSQETQYF.

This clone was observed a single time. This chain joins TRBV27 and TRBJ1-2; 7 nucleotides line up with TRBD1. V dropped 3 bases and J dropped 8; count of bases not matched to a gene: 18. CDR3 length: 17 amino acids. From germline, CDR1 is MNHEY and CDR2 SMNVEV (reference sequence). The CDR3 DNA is TGTGCCAGCAGTTTTTTAACGACAGGGAACGATCTAGGGGGCTACACCTTC. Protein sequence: CASSFLTTGNDLGGYTF.